The clone carrying this TCR beta chain was recorded at least ten times. What it recognizes is unknown. By 5'RACE template switching, TCR cDNA was produced, with a universal primer site and UMIs added in the process. TCRdb reprocessed the 5' RACE reads with MiXCR, giving one entry per CDR3 protein. This sample has more than 300,000 distinct CDR3 sequences, with about 10% found just once. This entry comes from a study of T cells after yellow fever vaccination. Study at large: Preparing low-cell-number fractions relied on SMART-Seq v4 Ultra Low Input. General study results and limits: Relatively few clonotypes were ones that appeared in both CD4 and CD8 compartments.

CDR1 and CDR2 (germline): SEHNR, FQNEAQ (reference sequence). Trimming took 3 bases from V and 8 from J; bases not matched to a gene: 3. This CDR3 region has 13 residues. This receptor was obtained from a man aged 18 to 29 who received the YFV17D yellow fever vaccine. This chain links TRBV7-9 with TRBJ2-1, with 8 positions matching TRBD2. Sequenced material: CD4+ T cells sorted from PBMCs, taken 45 days after the yellow fever booster vaccination. CDR3 bases: TGTGCCAGCAGCTTCACCGGGGGGGATGAGCAGTTCTTC. This sequence encodes CASSFTGGDEQFF.